This T cell receptor beta chain stems from a study of blood T cells in healthy people across ages. On this clonotype: Its antigen remains unidentified.

The CDR3 covers 12 residues. Germline assignment: CDR1 MNHNS and CDR2 SASEGT. Trimming took off 11 bases at V and 2 bases at J, with 13 bases between the two ends. Study findings and constraints: Diversity was higher, and naive CD4+ cells more numerous, in long-lived donors than in aged donors.

The second PCR ran roughly 6 to 12 cycles with a sample-barcoded 5' primer and J-beta primers. Per-sample output comprised a minimum of 2.5 million paired-end reads containing CDR3. TCRdb re-called the 5' RACE reads through MiXCR, storing one row per CDR3 protein. The repertoire holds 780,000 or so distinct CDR3 sequences, with approximately 60% as singletons. Total RNA extraction produced at least 5.5 micrograms (per sample) for the study. The specimen sequenced was blood. The receptor comes from a man aged 40-55 years in good health. The chain has TRBV6-1 and TRBJ2-7; possibly TRBD1 for D (6 bases). Here the CDR3 reads CAAGGGTYEQYF. CDR3 bases: TGTGCCGCTGGGGGCGGAACCTACGAGCAGTACTTC.